Listed below are T cell receptor beta chains from one sample, sequenced in a study of regulatory T cells in long-lasting Graves disease. A single record per CDR3 protein comes from TCRdb applying MiXCR to the multiplex PCR reads. Here the sample spans 360,000 or so distinct CDR3 sequences, approximately 23% being singletons. The source was peripheral blood mononuclear cells (PBMCs), collected when the disease was refractory, from a patient treated with antithyroid drugs. The receptors derive from a woman aged 40 to 50 with Graves disease. Each CDR3 is given with its conserved first and last residue. A D gene is named only where the DNA matches it firmly. Clone sizes are given selectively: once, few, many, or a class where the clone is expanded.

D gene: NA; J gene: TRBJ2-2; clone size: NA; V gene: TRBV10-1; CDR3 DNA: TGCGCCAGCAGTGTAGGAGCCACCGGGGAGCTGTTTTTT; CDR3 protein: CASSVGATGELFF
D gene: TRBD2; J gene: TRBJ2-7; clone size: NA; V gene: TRBV7-9; CDR3 DNA: TGTGCCAGCAGCTTACCCGGGACTAGCAAACACGAGCAGTACTTC; CDR3 protein: CASSLPGTSKHEQYF
D gene: NA; J gene: TRBJ1-6; clone size: NA; V gene: TRBV14; CDR3 DNA: TGTGCCAGCAGCGAGCGAGGCTGGGCACCCCTCCACTTT; CDR3 protein: CASSERGWAPLHF
D gene: TRBD2; J gene: TRBJ2-7; clone size: NA; V gene: TRBV7-9; CDR3 DNA: TGTGCCAGCAGCTTAGCCGGCGGGAGAGGGGCCTACGAGCAGTACTTC; CDR3 protein: CASSLAGGRGAYEQYF
D gene: NA; J gene: TRBJ2-2; clone size: few; V gene: TRBV7-3; CDR3 DNA: TGTGCCAGCAGCTTAGACGGTCACACCGGGGAGCTGTTTTTT; CDR3 protein: CASSLDGHTGELFF
D gene: TRBD2; J gene: TRBJ2-7; clone size: few; V gene: TRBV2; CDR3 DNA: TGTGCCAGCAGTGGACTAGCGGAAACCTACGAGCAGTACTTC; CDR3 protein: CASSGLAETYEQYF
D gene: NA; J gene: TRBJ2-2; clone size: many; V gene: TRBV12-3/TRBV12-4; CDR3 DNA: TGTGCCAGCAGGCGGTGGCCCGGGGAGCTGTTTTTT; CDR3 protein: CASRRWPGELFF
D gene: TRBD2; J gene: TRBJ2-5; clone size: many; V gene: TRBV25-1; CDR3 DNA: TGTGCCAGCAGCTACCGGACTAGCGGGAGCGAGACCCAGTACTTC; CDR3 protein: CASSYRTSGSETQYF
D gene: NA; J gene: TRBJ2-5; clone size: medium-sized; V gene: TRBV2; CDR3 DNA: TGTGCCAGCAGCGAGCTGGACTACGAGGGACAAGAGACCCAGTACTTC; CDR3 protein: CASSELDYEGQETQYF
D gene: NA; J gene: TRBJ1-1; clone size: NA; V gene: TRBV28; CDR3 DNA: TGTGCCGGCAGTTACTCGAACTTGGGGAGAGTAGCTTTCTTT; CDR3 protein: CAGSYSNLGRVAFF
D gene: NA; J gene: TRBJ2-7; clone size: NA; V gene: TRBV24-1; CDR3 DNA: TGTGCCACCAGTGATTTCAGAAACGAGCAGTACTTC; CDR3 protein: CATSDFRNEQYF
D gene: TRBD2; J gene: TRBJ2-3; clone size: NA; V gene: TRBV7-9; CDR3 DNA: TGTGCCAGCAGCCGAACTGGGGGATTGGCGGGAGGGCGCCTCACAGATACGCAGTATTTT; CDR3 protein: CASSRTGGLAGGRLTDTQYF
D gene: TRBD2; J gene: TRBJ2-2; clone size: NA; V gene: TRBV27; CDR3 DNA: TGTGCCAGCAGGATAGCGGGAGGGAACACCGGGGAGCTGTTTTTT; CDR3 protein: CASRIAGGNTGELFF
D gene: NA; J gene: TRBJ2-2; clone size: NA; V gene: TRBV7-9; CDR3 DNA: TGTGCCCGCTCGGACAGGAACACCGGGGAGCTGTTTTTT; CDR3 protein: CARSDRNTGELFF
D gene: TRBD1; J gene: TRBJ1-2; clone size: many; V gene: TRBV28; CDR3 DNA: TGTGCCAGCAGTTTAGTCAGGGGGCTTAACTATGGCTACACCTTC; CDR3 protein: CASSLVRGLNYGYTF
D gene: NA; J gene: TRBJ2-2; clone size: many; V gene: TRBV6-2/TRBV6-3; CDR3 DNA: TGTGCCAGCAGTCCAGAGAACACCGGGGAGCTGTTTTTT; CDR3 protein: CASSPENTGELFF
D gene: TRBD2; J gene: TRBJ2-2; clone size: many; V gene: TRBV15; CDR3 DNA: TGTGCCACCAGCAGAGGTGGACTAGCGGGAGCGAACACCGGGGAGCTGTTTTTT; CDR3 protein: CATSRGGLAGANTGELFF
D gene: NA; J gene: TRBJ2-2; clone size: many; V gene: TRBV12-3/TRBV12-4; CDR3 DNA: TGTGCCAGCAGCCAGTCGCGGGAGCTGTTTTTT; CDR3 protein: CASSQSRELFF
D gene: NA; J gene: TRBJ1-1; clone size: few; V gene: TRBV7-9; CDR3 DNA: TGTGCCAGCAGGCCTCTGGGACCCACTGAAGCTTTCTTT; CDR3 protein: CASRPLGPTEAFF
D gene: TRBD2; J gene: TRBJ2-2; clone size: NA; V gene: TRBV4-2; CDR3 DNA: TGTGCCAGCAGCTATACCCGGGGGGAAGCCGGGGAGCTGTTTTTT; CDR3 protein: CASSYTRGEAGELFF
D gene: TRBD2; J gene: TRBJ2-5; clone size: NA; V gene: TRBV7-2; CDR3 DNA: TGTGCCAGCAGCTTAGAGGTGGGGCTAGCGGCTATGAAGACCCAGTACTTC; CDR3 protein: CASSLEVGLAAMKTQYF
D gene: NA; J gene: TRBJ1-1; clone size: many; V gene: TRBV2; CDR3 DNA: TGTGCCAGCAGAGGATTACAGGCAATGAACACTGAAGCTTTCTTT; CDR3 protein: CASRGLQAMNTEAFF
D gene: NA; J gene: TRBJ2-2; clone size: few; V gene: TRBV29-1; CDR3 DNA: TGCAGCGTTCCGGACCAAATAAACACCGGGGAGCTGTTTTTT; CDR3 protein: CSVPDQINTGELFF
D gene: NA; J gene: TRBJ2-6; clone size: few; V gene: TRBV5-1; CDR3 DNA: TGCGCCAGCAGCTTGGATTATGGGGCCAACGTCCTGACTTTC; CDR3 protein: CASSLDYGANVLTF